These T cell receptor beta chains were read from a single sample in a study of graft-versus-host responses after intestinal transplantation. Clones were read by immunoSEQ multiplex PCR, and TCRdb kept only the in-frame ones, dropping some. The sample contains about 14,000 clones, 25% to 35% of which appear only once. Sequenced material: alloreactive CD4+ T cells from a mixed lymphocyte reaction culture, taken before intestinal transplant. The receptors here all came from a human patient who received an intestinal transplant. CDR3s include the opening cysteine and the closing phenylalanine or tryptophan. A D gene is named only where the DNA matches it firmly. For some rows the clone size is stated as once, few or many, or as a class when expanded; others skip it.

abundance: large; v_gene: TRBV5-1; d_gene: TRBD1; j_gene: TRBJ1-4; CDR3aa: CASSLVRQGGRNEKLFF; CDR3nt: TGCGCCAGCAGCTTGGTCCGTCAGGGGGGGCGAAATGAAAAACTGTTTTTT
abundance: -; v_gene: TRBV28; d_gene: -; j_gene: TRBJ1-3; CDR3aa: CASSFALGGNYGTIYF; CDR3nt: TGTGCCAGCAGTTTCGCTCTCGGGGGGAATTATGGGACCATATATTTT
abundance: few; v_gene: TRBV9; d_gene: -; j_gene: TRBJ2-2; CDR3aa: CASSVAGERTGELFF; CDR3nt: TGTGCCAGCAGCGTAGCAGGGGAGCGGACCGGGGAGCTGTTTTTT
abundance: few; v_gene: TRBV18; d_gene: TRBD1; j_gene: TRBJ2-7; CDR3aa: CASSPGTGSTYEQYF; CDR3nt: TGTGCCAGCTCACCTGGGACAGGGTCTACCTACGAGCAGTACTTC
abundance: few; v_gene: TRBV12-5; d_gene: TRBD2; j_gene: TRBJ2-1; CDR3aa: CASGSSGRSYNEQFF; CDR3nt: TGTGCTAGTGGGTCTAGCGGGAGGTCGTACAATGAGCAGTTCTTC
abundance: few; v_gene: TRBV7-2; d_gene: -; j_gene: TRBJ1-4; CDR3aa: CASSLEGEKLFF; CDR3nt: TGTGCCAGCAGCTTAGAAGGTGAAAAACTGTTTTTT
abundance: -; v_gene: TRBV6-6; d_gene: -; j_gene: TRBJ2-1; CDR3aa: CASRPPRPLYNEQFF; CDR3nt: TGTGCCAGCAGACCCCCAAGGCCACTTTACAATGAGCAGTTCTTC
abundance: -; v_gene: TRBV4-3; d_gene: -; j_gene: TRBJ2-3; CDR3aa: CASSQDSWGAARGQYF; CDR3nt: TGCGCCAGCAGCCAAGATTCCTGGGGGGCCGCCCGCGGGCAGTATTTT
abundance: -; v_gene: TRBV19; d_gene: -; j_gene: TRBJ2-1; CDR3aa: CASSAPRWAANPYNEQFF; CDR3nt: TGTGCCAGTAGTGCTCCCCGATGGGCCGCCAATCCCTACAATGAGCAGTTCTTC
abundance: -; v_gene: TRBV7-9; d_gene: TRBD1; j_gene: TRBJ1-1; CDR3aa: CASRKQGAENTEAFF; CDR3nt: TGTGCCAGCAGAAAACAGGGGGCTGAAAACACTGAAGCTTTCTTT
abundance: few; v_gene: TRBV14; d_gene: -; j_gene: TRBJ1-5; CDR3aa: CASSQGTNNQPQHF; CDR3nt: TGTGCCAGCAGCCAAGGGACGAACAATCAGCCCCAGCATTTT
abundance: few; v_gene: TRBV19; d_gene: -; j_gene: TRBJ2-2; CDR3aa: CASSTTLRRELFF; CDR3nt: TGTGCCAGTAGTACTACCTTACGACGGGAGCTGTTTTTT
abundance: once; v_gene: TRBV9; d_gene: -; j_gene: TRBJ2-4; CDR3aa: CASSVGGEGTFLAKNIQYF; CDR3nt: TGTGCCAGCAGCGTAGGAGGGGAGGGGACATTTCTAGCCAAAAACATTCAGTACTTC
abundance: medium-sized; v_gene: TRBV5-6; d_gene: -; j_gene: TRBJ1-1; CDR3aa: CASSLFTEAFF; CDR3nt: TGTGCCAGCAGCTTGTTCACTGAAGCTTTCTTT
abundance: few; v_gene: TRBV11-2; d_gene: -; j_gene: TRBJ2-3; CDR3aa: CASSLRDTQYF; CDR3nt: TGTGCCAGCAGCTTGCGAGATACGCAGTATTTT
abundance: few; v_gene: TRBV11-1; d_gene: TRBD1; j_gene: TRBJ2-1; CDR3aa: CASRLGGRGRSEQFF; CDR3nt: TGTGCCAGCAGGCTAGGCGGCAGGGGGCGATCTGAGCAGTTCTTC
abundance: medium-sized; v_gene: TRBV4-1; d_gene: TRBD1; j_gene: TRBJ2-7; CDR3aa: CASSQDWDRAYEQYF; CDR3nt: TGCGCCAGCAGCCAAGATTGGGACAGGGCCTACGAGCAGTACTTC
abundance: -; v_gene: TRBV9; d_gene: -; j_gene: TRBJ2-1; CDR3aa: CASSVALYSEQFF; CDR3nt: TGTGCCAGCAGCGTAGCCCTTTATTCTGAGCAGTTCTTC
abundance: -; v_gene: TRBV7-3; d_gene: -; j_gene: TRBJ2-7; CDR3aa: CASSLGPRGAYEQYF; CDR3nt: TGTGCCAGCAGCTTAGGTCCGCGGGGAGCCTACGAGCAGTACTTC
abundance: -; v_gene: TRBV6-9; d_gene: -; j_gene: TRBJ1-2; CDR3aa: CASSYDLRTANGYTF; CDR3nt: TGTGCCAGCAGTTACGATCTCCGGACGGCAAATGGCTACACCTTC
abundance: few; v_gene: TRBV5-1; d_gene: TRBD2; j_gene: TRBJ2-5; CDR3aa: CASSLIVQGASGRPGRETQYF; CDR3nt: TGCGCCAGCAGCTTGATTGTCCAGGGGGCTAGCGGGAGGCCCGGCAGAGAGACCCAGTACTTC
abundance: -; v_gene: TRBV6-6; d_gene: TRBD1; j_gene: TRBJ2-7; CDR3aa: CASRGTATYEQYF; CDR3nt: TGTGCCAGCAGGGGGACAGCTACCTACGAGCAGTACTTC
abundance: once; v_gene: TRBV7-3; d_gene: TRBD2; j_gene: TRBJ2-2; CDR3aa: CASSVSGRANTGELFF; CDR3nt: TGTGCCAGCAGCGTAAGCGGGAGGGCGAACACCGGGGAGCTGTTTTTT
abundance: medium-sized; v_gene: TRBV19; d_gene: TRBD1; j_gene: TRBJ2-6; CDR3aa: CASRDRGRGANVLTF; CDR3nt: TGTGCCAGTAGGGACAGGGGGCGTGGGGCCAACGTCCTGACTTTC
abundance: once; v_gene: TRBV6-5; d_gene: -; j_gene: TRBJ2-2; CDR3aa: CASRYTTAANTGELFF; CDR3nt: TGTGCCAGCAGATACACTACGGCAGCGAACACCGGGGAGCTGTTTTTT
abundance: -; v_gene: TRBV5-4; d_gene: TRBD1; j_gene: TRBJ2-7; CDR3aa: CARSNRDRGYEQYF; CDR3nt: TGTGCCAGAAGCAACCGGGACAGGGGCTACGAGCAGTACTTC
abundance: -; v_gene: TRBV20-1; d_gene: -; j_gene: TRBJ2-1; CDR3aa: CSARPYNEQFF; CDR3nt: TGCAGTGCGCGCCCCTACAATGAGCAGTTCTTC
abundance: -; v_gene: TRBV7-8; d_gene: TRBD1; j_gene: TRBJ2-2; CDR3aa: CASSLPGQGWTGELFF; CDR3nt: TGTGCCAGCAGCCTACCGGGACAGGGGTGGACCGGGGAGCTGTTTTTT
abundance: few; v_gene: TRBV30; d_gene: -; j_gene: TRBJ2-2; CDR3aa: CAWSGRGAGELFF; CDR3nt: TGTGCCTGGAGCGGAAGGGGTGCCGGGGAGCTGTTTTTT
abundance: few; v_gene: TRBV9; d_gene: TRBD1; j_gene: TRBJ1-3; CDR3aa: CASSVSTGGLTSGNTIYF; CDR3nt: TGTGCCAGCAGCGTATCGACAGGGGGCCTTACCTCTGGAAACACCATATATTTT
abundance: -; v_gene: TRBV11-3; d_gene: -; j_gene: TRBJ2-1; CDR3aa: CASSLGGYNEQFF; CDR3nt: TGTGCCAGCAGCTTAGGGGGGTACAATGAGCAGTTCTTC
abundance: -; v_gene: TRBV6-5; d_gene: -; j_gene: TRBJ1-1; CDR3aa: CASSYSMAMNTEAFF; CDR3nt: TGTGCCAGCAGTTACTCCATGGCGATGAACACTGAAGCTTTCTTT
abundance: -; v_gene: TRBV7-2; d_gene: TRBD2; j_gene: TRBJ2-7; CDR3aa: CASSFTSGSSYEQYF; CDR3nt: TGTGCCAGCAGCTTTACTAGCGGGAGTTCCTACGAGCAGTACTTC
abundance: few; v_gene: TRBV9; d_gene: TRBD1; j_gene: TRBJ1-6; CDR3aa: CASSVEGQYNSPLHF; CDR3nt: TGTGCCAGCAGCGTAGAGGGACAGTATAATTCACCCCTCCACTTT
abundance: -; v_gene: TRBV5-1; d_gene: TRBD1; j_gene: TRBJ2-1; CDR3aa: CASSLGGRGEFF; CDR3nt: TGCGCCAGCAGCTTAGGGGGCCGTGGGGAGTTCTTC
abundance: large; v_gene: TRBV5-4; d_gene: TRBD2; j_gene: TRBJ2-3; CDR3aa: CASSLAGTSGRARGYF; CDR3nt: TGTGCCAGCAGCTTGGCCGGGACTAGCGGGAGGGCTCGGGGGTATTTT